The present T cell receptor (beta chain) was sequenced within a study of neurological immune-mediated disorders. Study findings and constraints: Grouping of repertoires by phylogeny put those of 18 of 34 multiple sclerosis patients into a single related-CDR3 cluster, a possible signature.

Unsorted libraries came from 2 million PBMCs stored at -80 °C. This clonotype was seen at least ten times. Its antigen is undetermined. V lost 1 base to trimming and J lost 1 base, with 7 bases between them. From germline, CDR1 is SGHTA and CDR2 FQGNSA. The CDR3 is made up of 14 amino acids. MiXCR, run by TCRdb on the 5' RACE reads, gives a single entry per CDR3 protein. The repertoire includes around 67,000 distinct CDR3 sequences, roughly 5% of them detected once, and less than 7.5% sits in the top ten. This chain links TRBV7-2 with TRBJ1-2; D gene uncertain. This sequence originates from a man in his late teens or twenties with multiple sclerosis. Sample: PBMCs. CDR3 sequence reads: CASSLGGINYGYTF. The CDR3 DNA reads TGTGCCAGCAGCTTAGGCGGAATTAACTATGGCTACACCTTC.